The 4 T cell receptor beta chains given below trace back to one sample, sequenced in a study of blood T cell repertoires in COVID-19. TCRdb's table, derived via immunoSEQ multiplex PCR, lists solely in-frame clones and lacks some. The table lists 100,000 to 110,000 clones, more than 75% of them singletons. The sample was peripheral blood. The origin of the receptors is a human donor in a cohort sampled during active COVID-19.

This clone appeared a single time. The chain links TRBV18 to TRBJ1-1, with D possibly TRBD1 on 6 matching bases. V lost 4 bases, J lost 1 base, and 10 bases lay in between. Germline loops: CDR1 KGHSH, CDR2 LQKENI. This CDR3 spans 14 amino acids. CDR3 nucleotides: TGTGCCAGCTCACGGACAGACAAGAACACTGAAGCTTTCTTT. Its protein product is CASSRTDKNTEAFF.

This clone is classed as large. The CDR3 protein is CAIGNGVPGSGNTIYF. In DNA form, the CDR3 reads TGTGCCATCGGTAATGGTGTCCCGGGCTCTGGAAACACCATATATTTT. The chain is built from TRBV10-3 and TRBJ1-3; D is unresolved. Germline CDR1 ENHRY, CDR2 SYGVKD. Trimming stripped 8 bases from V and 0 bases from J, with 17 bases between. This CDR3 is built from 16 residues.

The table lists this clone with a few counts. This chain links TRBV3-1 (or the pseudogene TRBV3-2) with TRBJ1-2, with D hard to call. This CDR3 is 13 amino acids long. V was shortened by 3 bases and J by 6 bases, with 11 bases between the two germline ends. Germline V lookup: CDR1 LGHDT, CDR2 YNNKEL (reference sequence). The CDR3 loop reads CASSHSYAHGYTF. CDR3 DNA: TGTGCCAGCAGCCACAGTTACGCCCATGGCTACACCTTC.

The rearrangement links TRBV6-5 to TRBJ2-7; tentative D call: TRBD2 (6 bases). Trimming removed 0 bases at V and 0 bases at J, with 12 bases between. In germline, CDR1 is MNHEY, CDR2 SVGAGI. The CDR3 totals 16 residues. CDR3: CASSYSRRAISYEQYF. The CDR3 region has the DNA TGTGCCAGCAGTTACTCTAGGAGGGCAATCTCCTACGAGCAGTACTTC.